These T cell receptor beta chains were read from a single sample in a study of circulating CD8 cells and anti-PD-1 response in melanoma. From the reads, TCRdb called clonotypes with MiXCR, one entry per CDR3 protein. The sample holds a few hundred distinct CDR3 sequences; 5.5% to 6.5% are singletons and the top ten take roughly 27%. The specimen comprised CD8+ T cells from PBMCs, sampled at baseline or after one month of anti-PD-1 therapy (not recorded which). The receptors were sampled from a human donor with melanoma. Both conserved end residues are part of each CDR3. The D gene is left open where the match is weak. Some rows mark clone size as missing; the rest say once, few, many or name a class of expanded clone.

abundance	d_gene	j_gene	v_gene	CDR3aa	CDR3nt
medium-sized	.	TRBJ2-7	TRBV6-1	CASSEAQLAYEQYF	TGTGCCAGCAGTGAAGCGCAACTAGCCTACGAGCAGTACTTC
large	.	TRBJ2-5	TRBV2	CASRELGPAGQETQYF	TGTGCCAGCAGAGAGCTTGGGCCCGCAGGACAAGAGACCCAGTACTTC
large	TRBD2	TRBJ2-1	TRBV29-1	CSAPGLVAGGPRNEQFF	TGCAGCGCCCCCGGGCTTGTAGCGGGAGGGCCGAGGAATGAGCAGTTCTTC
medium-sized	.	TRBJ2-7	TRBV20-1	CSASNWPEPYEQYF	TGCAGTGCTAGTAATTGGCCAGAGCCCTACGAGCAGTACTTC
large	.	TRBJ1-1	TRBV12-3/TRBV12-4	CASSPGVERTEAFF	TGTGCCAGCAGTCCCGGGGTCGAAAGGACTGAAGCTTTCTTT
large	TRBD1	TRBJ2-5	TRBV27	CASSDRGLQETQYF	TGTGCCAGCAGCGACAGGGGACTCCAAGAGACCCAGTACTTC
medium-sized	.	TRBJ2-7	TRBV2	CASSEDGRPYEQYF	TGTGCCAGCAGTGAGGATGGCAGACCCTACGAGCAGTACTTC
large	.	TRBJ1-1	TRBV27	CASSLSSQSLWRGGEAFF	TGTGCCAGCAGTTTATCGAGCCAAAGCCTTTGGAGGGGCGGAGAAGCTTTCTTT
large	TRBD1	TRBJ2-1	TRBV19	CASSIGTGVDEQFF	TGTGCCAGTAGTATCGGGACAGGGGTCGATGAGCAGTTCTTC
large	TRBD2	TRBJ2-7	TRBV12-3/TRBV12-4	CASSTPGTSASYEQYF	TGTGCCAGCAGTACCCCCGGGACTAGCGCCTCCTACGAGCAGTACTTC
large	TRBD2	TRBJ2-1	TRBV20-1	CSAITGTSGYNEQFF	TGCAGTGCTATCACCGGGACTAGTGGCTACAATGAGCAGTTCTTC
large	.	TRBJ1-5	TRBV6-6	CASSLQGTQPQHF	TGTGCCAGCAGTCTACAGGGAACTCAGCCCCAGCATTTT
medium-sized	.	TRBJ2-1	TRBV24-1	CATSGGGLSPYNEQFF	TGTGCCACCAGTGGTGGGGGATTAAGCCCCTACAATGAGCAGTTCTTC
large	TRBD2	TRBJ2-7	TRBV20-1	CSASPESGRENEQYF	TGCAGTGCTAGTCCCGAGAGCGGGAGAGAGAACGAGCAGTACTTC
large	.	TRBJ2-1	TRBV7-2	CASSPITVTYNEQFF	TGTGCCAGCAGCCCCATAACGGTAACCTACAATGAGCAGTTCTTC
large	TRBD1	TRBJ2-7	TRBV2	CASSKGQGDEQYF	TGTGCCAGCAGTAAGGGACAGGGCGACGAGCAGTACTTC
large	TRBD2	TRBJ2-7	TRBV20-1	CSAAGLAETYEQYF	TGCAGTGCTGCGGGACTAGCAGAGACCTACGAGCAGTACTTC
medium-sized	.	TRBJ1-1	TRBV29-1	CSVDRGPNTGAFF	TGCAGCGTTGACAGGGGACCGAACACTGGAGCTTTCTTT
large	.	TRBJ2-1	TRBV29-1	CSVEGANEQFF	TGCAGCGTTGAAGGGGCAAATGAGCAGTTCTTC
large	.	TRBJ2-2	TRBV2	CASRYGQGMTGELFF	TGTGCCAGCAGATACGGGCAGGGAATGACCGGGGAGCTGTTTTTT
large	.	TRBJ2-7	TRBV27	CASSLVGILSSYEQYF	TGTGCCAGCAGTTTAGTTGGAATCCTGAGCTCCTACGAGCAGTACTTC
medium-sized	.	TRBJ1-1	TRBV28	CASSLVGGATEAFF	TGTGCCAGCAGTTTAGTCGGCGGAGCCACTGAAGCTTTCTTT
large	TRBD2	TRBJ2-3	TRBV27	CASSLLRSGGLSSTDTQYF	TGTGCCAGCAGCCTCCTGAGAAGCGGGGGGCTTTCTAGCACAGATACGCAGTATTTT
large	TRBD2	TRBJ2-4	TRBV28	CASSLAGEANIQYF	TGTGCCAGCAGTTTAGCGGGAGAGGCAAACATTCAGTACTTC
large	.	TRBJ2-7	TRBV4-2	CASSPQANSETPSSYEQYF	TGTGCCAGCAGCCCCCAAGCCAATTCGGAGACCCCGAGCTCCTACGAGCAGTACTTC
large	.	TRBJ2-7	TRBV19	CTGTAYEQYF	TGTACCGGGACGGCCTACGAGCAGTACTTC
.	TRBD2	TRBJ2-7	TRBV6-5	CASSYSVTSGHYEQYF	TGTGCCAGCAGTTACTCGGTAACTAGCGGACACTACGAGCAGTACTTC
large	.	TRBJ2-1	TRBV19	CASSPGNEQFF	TGTGCCAGTAGTCCCGGCAATGAGCAGTTCTTC
large	.	TRBJ2-1	TRBV6-2/TRBV6-3	CASSISGNSYNEQFF	TGTGCCAGCAGTATTAGCGGAAACTCCTACAATGAGCAGTTCTTC
.	.	TRBJ2-7	TRBV20-1	CSASKADYEQHF	TGCAGTGCTAGTAAAGCTGACTACGAGCAGCACTTC
large	TRBD1	TRBJ2-7	TRBV4-2	CASSPGTGDYEQYF	TGTGCCAGCAGTCCCGGGACAGGTGACTACGAGCAGTACTTC
large	TRBD1	TRBJ2-3	TRBV20-1	CSASSGGDGDTQYF	TGCAGTGCTAGTTCAGGGGGCGATGGAGATACGCAGTATTTT
large	.	TRBJ1-2	TRBV12-3/TRBV12-4	CASSPGTVYGYTF	TGTGCCAGCAGTCCCGGGACTGTCTATGGCTACACCTTC
large	TRBD1	TRBJ2-3	TRBV4-3	CASSQETGSDTQYF	TGCGCCAGCAGCCAAGAGACAGGGTCAGATACGCAGTATTTT
large	.	TRBJ2-7	TRBV4-3	CASSQQRTGSYEQYF	TGCGCCAGCAGCCAACAACGTACCGGGAGCTACGAGCAGTACTTC
large	TRBD2	TRBJ2-4	TRBV5-8	CAVAGGWENIQYF	TGTGCTGTGGCGGGGGGCTGGGAAAACATTCAGTACTTC
.	TRBD2	TRBJ2-7	TRBV9	CASSAGLAGGVSSYEQYF	TGTGCCAGCAGCGCGGGACTAGCGGGAGGGGTGAGCTCCTACGAGCAGTACTTC
medium-sized	.	TRBJ2-1	TRBV12-3/TRBV12-4	CASSLGLFNEQFF	TGTGCCAGCAGTTTAGGACTCTTTAATGAGCAGTTCTTC
large	.	TRBJ2-2	TRBV29-1	CSVVGGGGELFF	TGCAGCGTTGTCGGGGGCGGCGGGGAGCTGTTTTTT
large	.	TRBJ2-2	TRBV30	CAWTGTGHTGELFF	TGTGCCTGGACCGGGACGGGCCACACCGGGGAGCTGTTTTTT
medium-sized	.	TRBJ2-5	TRBV29-1	CSAPDAGAAQYF	TGCAGCGCCCCTGATGCGGGGGCGGCCCAGTACTTC
large	TRBD1	TRBJ2-7	TRBV7-3	CASSDRDRDPNEQYF	TGTGCCAGCAGCGACCGGGACAGGGATCCCAACGAGCAGTACTTC
medium-sized	TRBD2	TRBJ2-1	TRBV2	CASRGTRDSYNEQFF	TGTGCCAGCAGGGGGACTAGAGACTCCTACAATGAGCAGTTTTTC
large	.	TRBJ2-7	TRBV29-1	CSVETNYEQYF	TGCAGCGTTGAAACAAACTACGAGCAGTACTTC
large	TRBD2	TRBJ2-1	TRBV29-1	CSVEDGTSVNEQFF	TGCAGCGTTGAAGATGGGACTAGCGTGAATGAGCAGTTCTTC